Listed here are 8 T cell receptor beta chains from one sample, sequenced in a study of T cells in tuberculosis. Measured with immunoSEQ multiplex PCR; TCRdb has only the in-frame clones, and not every one. The data show roughly 61,000 clones, roughly 87% seen once. Sorting used thawed, overnight-rested PBMC stained with anti-CD3, a viability dye and GMM-loaded CD1B tetramer. The lipid loaded on the CD1B tetramers was C32 glucose monomycolate from Rhodococcus equi. The sequencing input was CD1b-GMM tetramer-negative cells sorted from PBMCs. The receptors were gathered from an adult woman with latent tuberculosis.

J is TRBJ2-3 and V is TRBV6-4; D remains unclear. CDR1 and CDR2 from the germline V gene are MRHNA and SNTAGT. V was cut by 6 bases and J by 0 bases, with 10 bases left in between. CDR3 length: 14 residues. The CDR3 DNA reads as TGTGCCAGCAGCCCCGCGGAGAGCACAGATACGCAGTATTTT. Residues: CASSPAESTDTQYF.

V is TRBV19 and J is TRBJ1-3; TRBD1 aligns across 8 bases. In germline, CDR1 is LNHDA, CDR2 SQIVND (reference sequence). The ends lost 7 bases at V and 8 bases at J; junction bases unmatched: 10. This CDR3 spans 14 amino acids. The CDR3 reads CASTSTGGRYTIYF. The DNA of the CDR3 is TGTGCCAGTACCTCCACAGGGGGACGGTACACCATATATTTT. Using reference TRBV19 and TRBJ1-3 for the parts outside the CDR3, the full variable domain is DGGITQSPKYLFRKEGQNVTLSCEQNLNHDAMYWYRQDPGQGLRLIYYSQIVNDFQKGDIAEGYSVSREKKESFPLTVTSAQKNPTAFYLCASTSTGGRYTIYFGEGSWLTVV.

The gene calls are TRBV27 and TRBJ1-1; D is uncertain. The CDR3 has 15 residues. The V and J ends lost 6 bases and 2 bases respectively, with 16 bases between them. The germline V gene encodes CDR1 MNHEY and CDR2 SMNVEV (reference sequence). CDR3 in DNA: TGTGCCAGCAGCAATTCCTTAGTCATTAACACTGAAGCTTTCTTT. Protein: CASSNSLVINTEAFF.

V and J are TRBV27 and TRBJ1-1, with D perhaps TRBD1 (6 bases). CDR3 size: 12 residues. In germline, CDR1 is MNHEY, CDR2 SMNVEV (reference sequence). Trimming shortened V by 5 bases and J by 9 bases, and 13 bases separated the two germline ends. CDR3 sequence: CASSDYRAQAFF. DNA of the CDR3: TGTGCCAGCAGTGACTACAGGGCCCAAGCTTTCTTT.

The V and J genes are TRBV4-1 and TRBJ2-3, with 12 bases aligning to TRBD2. Trimming cost V 0 bases and J 3 bases; bases outside gene matches: 13. The germline V gene has CDR1 MGHRA and CDR2 YSYEKL. The CDR3 runs to 20 residues. Written as DNA, the CDR3 is TGCGCCAGCAGCCAAGACCCTAGCGGGGGGGCGCGTATCGTTACAGATACGCAGTATTTT. This sequence encodes CASSQDPSGGARIVTDTQYF.

This clone has just a few counts. The V call is TRBV7-9, the J call TRBJ1-4, with 7 bases matching TRBD1. The CDR3 covers 13 residues. V lost 7 bases and J lost 14; bases outside the gene matches: 13. The germline CDR1 and CDR2 sequences are SEHNR and FQNEAQ (reference sequence). CDR3 amino acids: CASTDTVGTVLFF. In nucleotides, the CDR3 is TGTGCCAGCACCGATACGGTGGGGACAGTCCTGTTTTTT.

This chain joins TRBV5-1 and TRBJ2-2, with 7 nucleotides matching TRBD1. With V trimmed by 0 bases and J by 4 bases, 3 bases remained unmatched. The CDR3 extends over 15 amino acids. CDR1 is SGHRS and CDR2 is YFSETQ in the germline V gene. As DNA, the CDR3 is TGCGCCAGCAGCTTGGTAGCAGGGGGCACCGGGGAGCTGTTTTTT. Translating gives CASSLVAGGTGELFF.

The V gene is TRBV19, the J gene TRBJ1-1, with a tentative D call TRBD1 (5 bases). The CDR3 spans 13 residues. Trimming took 5 bases from V and 5 from J, leaving 12 bases between them. Germline CDR1 reads LNHDA; CDR2 reads SQIVND (reference sequence). CDR3 protein: CASSQSGETEAFF. CDR3 nucleotides: TGTGCCAGTAGTCAGTCGGGGGAAACTGAAGCTTTCTTT.